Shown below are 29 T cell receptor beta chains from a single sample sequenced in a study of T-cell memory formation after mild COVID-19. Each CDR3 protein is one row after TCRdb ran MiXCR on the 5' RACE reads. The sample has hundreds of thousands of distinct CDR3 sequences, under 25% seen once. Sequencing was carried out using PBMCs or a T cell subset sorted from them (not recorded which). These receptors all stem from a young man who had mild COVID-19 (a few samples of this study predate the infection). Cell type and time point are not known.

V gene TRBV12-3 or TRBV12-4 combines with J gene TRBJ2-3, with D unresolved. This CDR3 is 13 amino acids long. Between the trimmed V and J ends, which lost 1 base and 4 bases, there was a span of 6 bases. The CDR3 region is CASSLVTSDTQYF. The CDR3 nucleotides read TGTGCCAGCAGTTTAGTAACCTCAGATACGCAGTATTTT.

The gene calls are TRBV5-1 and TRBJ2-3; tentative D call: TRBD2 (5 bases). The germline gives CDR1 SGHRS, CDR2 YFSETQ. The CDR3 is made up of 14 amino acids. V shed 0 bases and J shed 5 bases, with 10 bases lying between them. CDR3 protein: CASSLVAGQDTQYF. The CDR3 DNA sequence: TGCGCCAGCAGCTTGGTGGCGGGCCAAGATACGCAGTATTTT.

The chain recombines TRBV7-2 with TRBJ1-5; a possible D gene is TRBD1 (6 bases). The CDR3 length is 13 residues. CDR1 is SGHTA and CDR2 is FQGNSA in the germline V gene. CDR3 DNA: TGTGCTGGGGGCCAGGGGATCAATCAGCCCCAGCATTTT. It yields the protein CAGGQGINQPQHF.

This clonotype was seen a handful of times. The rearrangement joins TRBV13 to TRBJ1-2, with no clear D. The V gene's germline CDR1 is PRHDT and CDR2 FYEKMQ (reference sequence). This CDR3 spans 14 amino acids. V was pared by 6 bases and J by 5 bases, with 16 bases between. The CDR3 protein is CASSNSRAGYGYTF. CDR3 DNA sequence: TGTGCCAGCAGTAATTCGAGGGCGGGGTATGGCTACACCTTC.

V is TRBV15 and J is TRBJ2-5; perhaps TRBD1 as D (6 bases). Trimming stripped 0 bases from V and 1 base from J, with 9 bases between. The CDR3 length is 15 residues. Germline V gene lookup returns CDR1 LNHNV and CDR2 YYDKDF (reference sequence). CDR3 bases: TGTGCCACCAGCAGAGATCAGGGGCCCCAAGAGACCCAGTACTTC. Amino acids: CATSRDQGPQETQYF.

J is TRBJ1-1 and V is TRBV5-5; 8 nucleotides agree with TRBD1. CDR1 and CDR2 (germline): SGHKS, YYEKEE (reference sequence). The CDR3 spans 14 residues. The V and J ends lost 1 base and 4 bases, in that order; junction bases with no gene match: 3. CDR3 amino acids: CASSLYDRGTEAFF. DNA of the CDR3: TGTGCCAGCAGCTTGTACGACAGGGGCACTGAAGCTTTCTTT.

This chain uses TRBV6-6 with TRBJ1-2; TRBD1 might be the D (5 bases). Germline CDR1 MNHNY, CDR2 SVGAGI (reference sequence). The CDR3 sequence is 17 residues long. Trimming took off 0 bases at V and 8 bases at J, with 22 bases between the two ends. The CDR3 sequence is CASSYSMPGQGRKGYTF. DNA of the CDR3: TGTGCCAGCAGTTACTCGATGCCAGGGCAGGGTCGAAAGGGCTACACCTTC.

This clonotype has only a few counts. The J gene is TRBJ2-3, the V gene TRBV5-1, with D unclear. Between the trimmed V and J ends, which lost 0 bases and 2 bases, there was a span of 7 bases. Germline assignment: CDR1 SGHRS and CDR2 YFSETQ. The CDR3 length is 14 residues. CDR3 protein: CASSLVSATDTQYF. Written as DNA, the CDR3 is TGCGCCAGCAGCTTGGTTTCCGCCACAGATACGCAGTATTTT.

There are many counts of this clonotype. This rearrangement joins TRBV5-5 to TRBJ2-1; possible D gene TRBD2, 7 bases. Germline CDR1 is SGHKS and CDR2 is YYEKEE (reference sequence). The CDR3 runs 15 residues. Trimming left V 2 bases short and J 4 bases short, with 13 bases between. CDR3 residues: CASSFVRGPYNEQFF. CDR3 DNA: TGTGCCAGCAGCTTTGTGCGGGGGCCATACAATGAGCAGTTCTTC.

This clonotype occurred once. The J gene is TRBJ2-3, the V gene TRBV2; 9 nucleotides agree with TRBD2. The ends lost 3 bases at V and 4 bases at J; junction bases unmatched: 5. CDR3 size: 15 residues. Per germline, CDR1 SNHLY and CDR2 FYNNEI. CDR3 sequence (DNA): TGTGCCAGCAGTGATGTCGGCGGGGGGGCAGATACGCAGTATTTT. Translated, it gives CASSDVGGGADTQYF.

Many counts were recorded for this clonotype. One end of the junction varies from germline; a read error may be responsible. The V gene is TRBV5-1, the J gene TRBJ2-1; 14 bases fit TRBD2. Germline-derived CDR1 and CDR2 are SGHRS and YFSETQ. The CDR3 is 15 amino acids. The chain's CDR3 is CASSSGTSGGNEQFF. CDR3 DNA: TGTGCCAGCAGCTCCGGGACTAGCGGGGGCAATGAGCAGTTCTTC.

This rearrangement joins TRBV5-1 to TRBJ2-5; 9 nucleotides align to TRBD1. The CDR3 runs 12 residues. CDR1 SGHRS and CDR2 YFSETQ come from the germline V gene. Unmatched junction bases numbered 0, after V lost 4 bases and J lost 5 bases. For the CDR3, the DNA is TGCGCCAGCAGCGGACAGGGGGAGACCCAGTACTTC. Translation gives CASSGQGETQYF.

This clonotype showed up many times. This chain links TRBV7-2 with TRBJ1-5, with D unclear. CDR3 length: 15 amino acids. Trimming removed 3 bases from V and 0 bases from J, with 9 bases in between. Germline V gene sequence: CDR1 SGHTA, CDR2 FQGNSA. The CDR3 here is CASSLEVYSNQPQHF. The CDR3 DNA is TGTGCCAGCAGCTTGGAAGTTTATAGCAATCAGCCCCAGCATTTT.

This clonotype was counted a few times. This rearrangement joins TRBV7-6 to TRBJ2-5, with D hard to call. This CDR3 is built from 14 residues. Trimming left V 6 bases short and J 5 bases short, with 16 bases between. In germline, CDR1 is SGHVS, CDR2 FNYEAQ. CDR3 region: CASRAEADLETQYF. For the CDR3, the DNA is TGTGCCAGCAGAGCCGAGGCGGACCTGGAGACCCAGTACTTC.

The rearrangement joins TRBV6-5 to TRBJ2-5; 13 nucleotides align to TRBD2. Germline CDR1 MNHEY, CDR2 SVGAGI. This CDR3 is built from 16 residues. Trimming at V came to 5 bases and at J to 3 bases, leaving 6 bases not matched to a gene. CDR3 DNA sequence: TGTGCCAGCAGTCCGACTAGCGGGGGGCCGAAAGAGACCCAGTACTTC. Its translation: CASSPTSGGPKETQYF.

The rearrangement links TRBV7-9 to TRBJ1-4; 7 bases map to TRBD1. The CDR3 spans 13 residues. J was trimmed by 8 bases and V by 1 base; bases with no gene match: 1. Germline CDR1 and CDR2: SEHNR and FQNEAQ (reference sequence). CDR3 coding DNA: TGTGCCAGCAGCTTAGAGACAGGGGAAAAACTGTTTTTT. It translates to CASSLETGEKLFF.

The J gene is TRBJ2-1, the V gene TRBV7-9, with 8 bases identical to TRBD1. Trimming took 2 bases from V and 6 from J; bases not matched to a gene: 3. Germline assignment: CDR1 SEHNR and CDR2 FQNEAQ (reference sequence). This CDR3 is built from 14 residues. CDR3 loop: CASSLRGQANEQFF. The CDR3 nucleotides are TGTGCCAGCAGCTTAAGGGGACAGGCCAATGAGCAGTTCTTC.

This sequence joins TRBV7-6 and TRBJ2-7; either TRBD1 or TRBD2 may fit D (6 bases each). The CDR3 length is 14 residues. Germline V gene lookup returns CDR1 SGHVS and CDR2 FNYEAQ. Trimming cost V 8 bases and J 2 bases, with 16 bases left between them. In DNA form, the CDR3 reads TGTGCCAGCCGGGGGCGGGAAGATCCCTACGAGCAGTACTTC. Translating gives CASRGREDPYEQYF.

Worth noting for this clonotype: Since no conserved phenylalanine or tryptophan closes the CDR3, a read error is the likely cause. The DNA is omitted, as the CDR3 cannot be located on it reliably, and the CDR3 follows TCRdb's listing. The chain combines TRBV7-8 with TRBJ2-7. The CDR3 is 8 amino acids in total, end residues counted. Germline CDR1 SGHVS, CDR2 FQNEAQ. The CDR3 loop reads CASSDRKG.

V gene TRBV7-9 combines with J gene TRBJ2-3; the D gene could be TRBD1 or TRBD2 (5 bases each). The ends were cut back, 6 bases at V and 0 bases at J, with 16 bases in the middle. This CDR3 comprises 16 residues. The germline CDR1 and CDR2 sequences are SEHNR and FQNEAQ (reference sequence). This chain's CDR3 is CASSTLRGDSTDTQYF. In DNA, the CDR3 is TGTGCCAGCAGTACCCTACGGGGCGATAGCACAGATACGCAGTATTTT.

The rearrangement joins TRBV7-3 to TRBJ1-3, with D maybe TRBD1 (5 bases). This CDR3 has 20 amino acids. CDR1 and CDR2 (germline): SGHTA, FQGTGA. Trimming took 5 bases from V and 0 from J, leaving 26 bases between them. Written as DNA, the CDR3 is TGTGCCAGCAGCGATGCCTTGACAGCTATCATTGTCTTCTCTGGAAACACCATATATTTT. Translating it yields CASSDALTAIIVFSGNTIYF.

The CDR3 sequence: CASSPPSGGSYEQYF. CDR3 DNA: TGTGCCAGCTCTCCCCCTAGCGGCGGCTCCTACGAGCAGTACTTC. The V call is TRBV18, the J call TRBJ2-7; 7 bases are shared with TRBD2. After removal of 6 bases from V and 0 bases from J, the junction contained 8 bases not matched to a gene. CDR3 size: 15 residues. Germline loops: CDR1 KGHSH, CDR2 LQKENI.

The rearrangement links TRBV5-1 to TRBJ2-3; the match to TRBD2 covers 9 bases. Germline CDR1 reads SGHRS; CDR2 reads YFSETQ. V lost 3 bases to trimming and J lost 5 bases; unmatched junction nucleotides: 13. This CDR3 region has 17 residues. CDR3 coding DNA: TGCGCCAGCAGCTGGCGGCCCGCGGGGGGGCAGGGAGATACGCAGTATTTT. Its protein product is CASSWRPAGGQGDTQYF.

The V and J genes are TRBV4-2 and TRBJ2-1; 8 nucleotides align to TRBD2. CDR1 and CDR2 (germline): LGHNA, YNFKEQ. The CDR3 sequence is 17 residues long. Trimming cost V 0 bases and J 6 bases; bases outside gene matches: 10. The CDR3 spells CASSQESHLAGPNEQFF. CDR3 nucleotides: TGTGCCAGCAGCCAAGAGAGTCATCTAGCGGGCCCCAATGAGCAGTTCTTC.

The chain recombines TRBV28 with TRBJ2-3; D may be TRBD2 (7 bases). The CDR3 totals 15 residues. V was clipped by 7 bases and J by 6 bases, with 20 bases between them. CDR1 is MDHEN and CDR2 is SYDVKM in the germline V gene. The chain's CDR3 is CASTSLRGAPDTQYF. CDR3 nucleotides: TGTGCCAGCACCTCTCTTCGGGGGGCCCCCGATACGCAGTATTTT. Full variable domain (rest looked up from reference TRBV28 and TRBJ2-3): DVKVTQSSRYLVKRTGEKVFLECVQDMDHENMFWYRQDPGLGLRLIYFSYDVKMKEKGDIPEGYSVSREKKERFSLILESASTNQTSMYLCASTSLRGAPDTQYFGPGTRLTVL.

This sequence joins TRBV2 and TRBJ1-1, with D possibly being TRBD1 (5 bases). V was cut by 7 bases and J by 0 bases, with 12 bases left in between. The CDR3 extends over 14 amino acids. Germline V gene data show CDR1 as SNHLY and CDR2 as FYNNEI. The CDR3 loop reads CASNSGTVNTEAFF. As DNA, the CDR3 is TGTGCCAGCAATTCCGGGACGGTGAACACTGAAGCTTTCTTT.

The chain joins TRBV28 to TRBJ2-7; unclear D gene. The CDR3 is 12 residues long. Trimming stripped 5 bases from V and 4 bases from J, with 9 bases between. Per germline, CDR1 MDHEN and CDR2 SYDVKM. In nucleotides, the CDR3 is TGTGCCAGCAGTATCAAGGGTTACGAGCAGTACGTC. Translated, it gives CASSIKGYEQYV.

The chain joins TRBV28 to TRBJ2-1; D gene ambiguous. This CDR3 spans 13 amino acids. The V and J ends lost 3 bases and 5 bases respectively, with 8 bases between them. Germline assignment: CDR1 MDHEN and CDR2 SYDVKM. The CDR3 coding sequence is TGTGCCAGCAGTTTCCTGGCTAACAATGAGCAGTTCTTC. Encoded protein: CASSFLANNEQFF.

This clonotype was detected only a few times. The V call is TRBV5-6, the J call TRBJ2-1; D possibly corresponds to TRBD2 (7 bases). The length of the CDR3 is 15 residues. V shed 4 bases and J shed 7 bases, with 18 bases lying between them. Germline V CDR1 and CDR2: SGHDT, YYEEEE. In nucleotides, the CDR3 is TGTGCCAGCAGCCCGCCGGGGAGGGGACATAATGAGCAGTTCTTC. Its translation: CASSPPGRGHNEQFF.